The next 26 T cell receptor beta chains were all read from a single sample in a study of blood T cell repertoires in COVID-19. Clones were sequenced by immunoSEQ multiplex PCR, and TCRdb holds only the in-frame ones, with some missing. The sample includes approximately 360,000 clones, 80% to 90% of them seen just once. Sequenced material: peripheral blood. Receptors originate from a middle-aged man with acute or convalescent COVID-19.

The chain employs TRBV28 and TRBJ2-1, with TRBD2 as a possible D gene (6 bases). Germline V CDR1 and CDR2: MDHEN, SYDVKM. This CDR3 spans 15 amino acids. The V end lost 4 bases, the J end lost 7 bases, and 17 bases lay between the germline ends. Written as DNA, the CDR3 is TGTGCCAGCAGTTACCATGGGGGGATTATAAATGAGCAGTTCTTC. Amino acid sequence: CASSYHGGIINEQFF.

The J gene is TRBJ2-7, the V gene TRBV28; 8 positions match TRBD1. V gave up 6 bases and J gave up 9 bases; unmatched junction bases: 7. Germline values: CDR1 MDHEN, CDR2 SYDVKM. The CDR3 covers 12 residues. The CDR3 region is CASSAGTGRQYF. CDR3 DNA sequence: TGTGCCAGCAGCGCCGGGACAGGACGGCAGTACTTC.

V gene TRBV10-2 combines with J gene TRBJ1-6; a possible D gene is TRBD1 (6 bases). Germline V gene data show CDR1 as WSHSY and CDR2 as SAAADI. The V and J ends lost 6 bases and 7 bases respectively, with 16 bases between them. The CDR3 extends over 15 amino acids. CDR3 nucleotides: TGCGCCAGCAGATCGACAGGAACAACAAATTCACCCCTCCACTTT. The encoded protein is CASRSTGTTNSPLHF.

The chain combines TRBV15 with TRBJ1-5; the match to TRBD1 covers 9 bases. Germline loops: CDR1 LNHNV, CDR2 YYDKDF (reference sequence). CDR3 length equals 19 residues. With 3 bases clipped from V and 2 bases from J, the junction kept 14 bases outside the gene matches. In nucleotides, the CDR3 is TGTGCCACCAGCAGCCTAACCGGGACAGGGACCTATGGCAATCAGCCCCAGCATTTT. It codes for CATSSLTGTGTYGNQPQHF.

This clone was observed a handful of times. The CDR3 sequence: CSASVVGEWGGNSPLHF. CDR3 bases: TGCAGTGCTAGTGTCGTTGGGGAGTGGGGGGGAAATTCACCCCTCCACTTT. The chain couples TRBV20-1 to TRBJ1-6, with D tentatively TRBD1 (5 bases). The CDR3 has 17 residues. CDR1 is DFQATT, CDR2 SNEGSKA, per germline (reference sequence). V was clipped by 3 bases and J by 7 bases, with 22 bases between them.

The chain recombines TRBV6-2 or TRBV6-3 with TRBJ1-5, with 8 positions matching TRBD1. The trim removed 2 bases at V and 0 bases at J, leaving 12 bases unmatched. The CDR3 covers 19 residues. Per the germline V gene, CDR1 is MNHEY and CDR2 is SVGEGT. The CDR3 nucleotides read TGTGCCAGCAGTTACGTGGCATCACAGGGGGTCTATAGCAATCAGCCCCAGCATTTT. Translating it yields CASSYVASQGVYSNQPQHF.

This sequence joins TRBV19 and TRBJ1-5; possible D gene TRBD1, 5 bases. The CDR3 consists of 15 residues. Germline V CDR1 and CDR2: LNHDA, SQIVND (reference sequence). Trimming took off 5 bases at V and 0 bases at J, with 11 bases between the two ends. The CDR3 coding sequence is TGTGCCAGTAGTCCAAAGACAGTTAGCAATCAGCCCCAGCATTTT. It encodes CASSPKTVSNQPQHF.

The chain employs TRBV28 and TRBJ1-1, with 7 bases that match TRBD1. This CDR3 has 15 amino acids. Trimming at V came to 4 bases and at J to 1 base, leaving 6 bases not matched to a gene. Looked up from germline, CDR1 is MDHEN and CDR2 is SYDVKM. The CDR3 DNA reads TGTGCCAGCAGTTCCCTACAGGGGCCGAACACTGAAGCTTTCTTT. It encodes CASSSLQGPNTEAFF. Variable domain in full (rest from reference TRBV28 and TRBJ1-1): DVKVTQSSRYLVKRTGEKVFLECVQDMDHENMFWYRQDPGLGLRLIYFSYDVKMKEKGDIPEGYSVSREKKERFSLILESASTNQTSMYLCASSSLQGPNTEAFFGQGTRLTVV.

V usage is TRBV29-1 and J usage is TRBJ1-1; possible D gene TRBD1, 5 bases. Germline V gives CDR1 SQVTM, CDR2 ANQGSEA. V shed 7 bases and J shed 12 bases, with 24 bases lying between them. This CDR3 is 13 amino acids long. CDR3 sequence: CSATGDAAVKTFF. CDR3 DNA sequence: TGCAGCGCGACGGGGGACGCGGCAGTAAAAACTTTCTTT.

The chain is built from TRBV19 and TRBJ2-1; 7 bases are shared with TRBD2. V shed 2 bases and J 0 bases; nucleotides not matched to a gene: 10. Per the germline V gene, CDR1 is LNHDA and CDR2 is SQIVND (reference sequence). The CDR3 has 18 amino acids. In DNA, the CDR3 is TGTGCCAGTAGTATATTCCTAGCGGAGCCCACCTCCTACAATGAGCAGTTCTTC. This sequence encodes CASSIFLAEPTSYNEQFF.

J is TRBJ1-2 and V is TRBV7-9; no firm D call. This CDR3 comprises 14 residues. The germline CDR1 and CDR2 sequences are SEHNR and FQNEAQ (reference sequence). The ends were cut back, 1 base at V and 2 bases at J, with 8 bases in the middle. The CDR3 nucleotides read TGTGCCAGCAGCTTAGGGTCAGGAAACTATGGCTACACCTTC. Protein product: CASSLGSGNYGYTF. Combining the CDR3 with reference TRBV7-9 and TRBJ1-2 gives the whole variable domain DTGVSQNPRHKITKRGQNVTFRCDPISEHNRLYWYRQTLGQGPEFLTYFQNEAQLEKSRLLSDRFSAERPKGSFSTLEIQRTEQGDSAMYLCASSLGSGNYGYTFGSGTRLTVV.

CDR3 sequence: CASSPIGLAGGPPDTQYF. CDR3 nucleotides: TGTGCCAGCAGCCCCATAGGACTAGCGGGGGGGCCCCCAGATACGCAGTATTTT. This sequence joins TRBV7-9 and TRBJ2-3; 15 nucleotides agree with TRBD2. The germline V gene has CDR1 SEHNR and CDR2 FQNEAQ (reference sequence). Trimming at V came to 5 bases and at J to 4 bases, leaving 10 bases not matched to a gene. This CDR3 has 18 residues.

The chain employs TRBV4-1 and TRBJ1-2; D unresolved. The CDR3 length is 16 residues. V was cut by 0 bases and J by 2 bases, with 13 bases left in between. CDR1 and CDR2 (germline): MGHRA, YSYEKL. The CDR3 DNA sequence: TGCGCCAGCAGCCAAGATGGATATCGAGGGAACTATGGCTACACCTTC. Its translation is CASSQDGYRGNYGYTF.

CDR3 nucleotide sequence: TGTGCCAGCACCACAAGACCCAAGACAGGGAGCACAGATACGCAGTATTTT. Its translation: CASTTRPKTGSTDTQYF. The gene calls are TRBV3-1 (or the pseudogene TRBV3-2) and TRBJ2-3, with 7 bases identical to TRBD1. V was clipped by 7 bases and J by 0 bases; unmatched bases: 13. Germline-derived CDR1 and CDR2 are LGHDT and YNNKEL (reference sequence). The CDR3 runs 17 residues.

V and J are TRBV20-1 and TRBJ1-5, with TRBD1 as a possible D gene (6 bases). Trimming pared 3 bases from V and 4 bases from J, leaving 10 bases between. From germline, CDR1 is DFQATT and CDR2 SNEGSKA (reference sequence). The length of the CDR3 is 13 residues. CDR3 sequence (DNA): TGCAGTGCTAGTCCAGGGGCGAATCAGCCCCAGCATTTT. It translates to CSASPGANQPQHF.

The genes are TRBV28 and TRBJ2-4; 9 bases align to TRBD2. The germline V gene has CDR1 MDHEN and CDR2 SYDVKM. Unmatched junction bases numbered 12, after V lost 6 bases and J lost 0 bases. The CDR3 totals 18 residues. The CDR3 DNA follows: TGTGCCAGCAGGACTAGCGGAGGGGGGCTAGTAGCCAAAAACATTCAGTACTTC. It is translated as CASRTSGGGLVAKNIQYF.

The chain employs TRBV9 and TRBJ1-3, with 7 bases fitting TRBD1. The CDR3 is made up of 14 amino acids. The V gene's germline CDR1 is SGDLS and CDR2 YYNGEE. V was pared by 3 bases and J by 4 bases, with 4 bases of the junction left unmatched. This CDR3 reads CASSAEQGGNTIYF. CDR3 in DNA: TGTGCCAGCAGCGCGGAACAGGGGGGAAACACCATATATTTT.

The chain carries TRBV7-2 and TRBJ2-7; 9 bases agree with TRBD1. Unmatched junction bases numbered 10, after V lost 6 bases and J lost 4 bases. From germline, CDR1 is SGHTA and CDR2 FQGNSA. The CDR3 consists of 15 residues. The CDR3 DNA reads as TGTGCCAGCAGTTATCCCGGGACAGGGCAGTACGAGCAGTACTTC. This gives the protein CASSYPGTGQYEQYF.

V and J are TRBV12-5 and TRBJ2-5; no definite D call. V lost 1 base, J lost 5 bases, and 8 bases lay in between. Germline CDR1 and CDR2: LGHNT and FRNRAP. This CDR3 has 13 residues. CDR3 sequence: CASGLGFGETQYF. In nucleotides, the CDR3 is TGTGCTAGTGGTTTGGGCTTCGGGGAGACCCAGTACTTC.

This clone has a handful of counts. V is TRBV4-3 and J is TRBJ2-2; TRBD2 might be the D (6 bases). Trimming took off 1 base at V and 0 bases at J, with 6 bases between the two ends. CDR1 LGHNA and CDR2 YSLEER come from the germline V gene. The CDR3 extends over 15 amino acids. The CDR3 loop reads CASSQAGANTGELFF. The CDR3 DNA reads as TGCGCCAGCAGCCAAGCGGGGGCGAACACCGGGGAGCTGTTTTTT.

V usage is TRBV6-2 or TRBV6-3 and J usage is TRBJ2-1; the D gene is possibly TRBD1 (6 bases). Trimming stripped 2 bases from V and 2 bases from J, with 7 bases between. This CDR3 contains 14 residues. Germline CDR1 and CDR2: MNHEY and SVGEGT. CDR3 amino acids: CASSYEGAYNEQFF. Here the CDR3 DNA reads TGTGCCAGCAGTTACGAGGGGGCCTACAATGAGCAGTTCTTC.

The V and J genes are TRBV5-4 and TRBJ2-5; D is undetermined. This CDR3 region has 14 residues. The germline V and J ends were trimmed by 2 bases and 2 bases, with 10 bases remaining between them. Germline V gene lookup returns CDR1 SGHNT and CDR2 YYREEE (reference sequence). CDR3 protein: CASSFRVRQETQYF. The CDR3 nucleotides are TGTGCCAGCAGCTTCCGGGTGAGACAAGAGACCCAGTACTTC.

The chain employs TRBV4-2 and TRBJ1-1; D may be TRBD1 (6 bases). V dropped 1 base and J dropped 3 bases, with 15 bases sitting between them. The CDR3 sequence is 16 residues long. Germline CDR1 and CDR2: LGHNA and YNFKEQ. CDR3 amino acids: CASSQVLWDMDTEAFF. CDR3 sequence (DNA): TGTGCCAGCAGCCAAGTGCTCTGGGACATGGACACTGAAGCTTTCTTT.

The genes are TRBV9 and TRBJ1-6, with D perhaps matching TRBD1 (5 bases). V lost 0 bases and J lost 5, with 15 bases in between. Germline V gene data show CDR1 as SGDLS and CDR2 as YYNGEE. The CDR3 contains 17 residues. The CDR3: CASSVGRGFSDNSPLHF. CDR3 sequence (DNA): TGTGCCAGCAGCGTAGGACGGGGGTTTAGTGATAATTCACCCCTCCACTTT. Full variable domain (missing parts from reference TRBV9 and TRBJ1-6): DSGVTQTPKHLITATGQRVTLRCSPRSGDLSVYWYQQSLDQGLQFLIQYYNGEERAKGNILERFSAQQFPDLHSELNLSSLELGDSALYFCASSVGRGFSDNSPLHFGNGTRLTVT.

The chain employs TRBV6-5 and TRBJ2-1, with 8 bases that match TRBD1. The germline V gene encodes CDR1 MNHEY and CDR2 SVGAGI. Trimming at V came to 3 bases and at J to 4 bases, leaving 5 bases not matched to a gene. The CDR3 sequence is 15 residues long. CDR3 region: CASSYGTGAYNEQFF. CDR3 coding DNA: TGTGCCAGCAGTTATGGGACAGGAGCATACAATGAGCAGTTCTTC.

V and J are TRBV7-2 and TRBJ2-5; tentative D call: TRBD2 (6 bases). The CDR3 contains 17 residues. The germline V gene has CDR1 SGHTA and CDR2 FQGNSA. The V end was cut by 5 bases, the J end by 1 base, with 20 bases between. CDR3 residues: CASSEKTAGPLQETQYF. The CDR3 DNA reads TGTGCCAGCAGCGAGAAGACAGCGGGTCCGCTCCAAGAGACCCAGTACTTC.